The subject of this entry is one TCR beta chain. The CDR3 loop spans 14 amino acids. Germline CDR1 KGHDR, CDR2 SFDVKD. The data belong to a study of human CD8 memory T cell subsets. Magnetic separation of the negative type served to enrich total CD8+ T cells. UMI-labeled 5' RACE was used, and it produced the TCR beta libraries. TCRdb reprocessed the 5' RACE reads, with one entry per CDR3 protein and no DNA. The sample features 15,000 to 20,000 distinct CDR3 sequences, with about 5% in its top ten. The clonotype was recovered from a human donor in good health. V gene TRBV24-1 combines with J gene TRBJ2-3; checking the TCRdb D call of TRBD1 is not possible without DNA. The sequenced material came from CD8+ stem-like memory T cells (TSCM and TCM) sorted from PBMCs. The subset here: stem-like memory CD8 T cells (TSTEM), CCR7+ PD-1- TIGIT-. The CDR3 sequence is CATSDQGSLEPQYF.